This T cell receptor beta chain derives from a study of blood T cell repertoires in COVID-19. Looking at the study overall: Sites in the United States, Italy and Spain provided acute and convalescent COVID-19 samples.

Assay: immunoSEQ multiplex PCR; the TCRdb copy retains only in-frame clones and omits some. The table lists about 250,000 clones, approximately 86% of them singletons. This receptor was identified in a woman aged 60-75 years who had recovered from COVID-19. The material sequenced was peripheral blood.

The CDR3 is CASSQVGGTQETQYF. CDR3 sequence (DNA): TGCGCCAGCAGCCAAGTCGGGGGGACCCAAGAGACCCAGTACTTC. V and J are TRBV4-1 and TRBJ2-5; 7 bases align to TRBD2. The CDR3 is 15 residues long. The junction had 3 bases not matched to a gene; V was cut back by 1 base and J by 1 base. CDR1 and CDR2 from the germline V gene are MGHRA and YSYEKL.